Presented here are 32 T cell receptor beta chains from one specimen sequenced in a study of molecular identifiers for immune sequencing clone quantification (dated by TCRdb to the late 2010s). Library construction relied on PCR. Sequenced using a NextSeq 500. Using fastp trimming at Q25 and MiXCR clonotype assembly, TCRdb reanalyzed the public sequencing data and kept in-frame beta chains. Every distinct CDR3 protein forms one entry, paired with its most common genes and DNA. Here the sample has some 580,000 distinct CDR3 sequences; 25% occur a single time. About 0.78% of the sample lies in the top ten. Sequenced material: naive CD8+ T cells from blood, with Jurkat cell RNA spiked in. The sample's cell subset or site, from its label and the paper: FACS-sorted CD8+CD4-CCR7+CD45RA+ naive T cells. Receptors were obtained from a human donor in good health. Some libraries in this study had Jurkat cell RNA spiked in.

In the case of this clonotype: A much larger clone is a single base away; this may be a read error. This chain links TRBV12-3 or TRBV12-4 with TRBJ2-3, with 9 bases aligning to TRBD2. CDR3 length: 16 residues. Germline trimming cut 6 bases from V and 4 bases from J; bases unmatched to any gene: 11. DNA for the CDR3: TGTGCCAGCAGGGGGGTGGGCGGGGGGGCCGCAGATACGCAGTATTTT. Its translation: CASRGVGGGAADTQYF.

At least ten counts were recorded for this clonotype. This chain connects TRBV5-4 to TRBJ1-2, with D possibly TRBD1 on 5 matching bases. The CDR3 is 14 amino acids. The V end was cut by 4 bases, the J end by 4 bases, with 14 bases between. Germline CDR1 and CDR2: SGHNT and YYREEE (reference sequence). The CDR3 DNA follows: TGTGCCAGCAGCCCAACCGACAGTCTCTATGGCTACACCTTC. Protein: CASSPTDSLYGYTF.

This clonotype appeared a few times. V usage is TRBV19 and J usage is TRBJ1-5, with 7 bases identical to TRBD1. Germline V CDR1 and CDR2: LNHDA, SQIVND (reference sequence). Trimming cost V 8 bases and J 0 bases; bases outside gene matches: 10. The CDR3 length is 16 residues. This CDR3 is CASSPQRGPSNQPQHF. The CDR3 DNA follows: TGTGCCAGTTCGCCCCAGAGGGGGCCTAGCAATCAGCCCCAGCATTTT. The whole variable domain, filled in from reference TRBV19 and TRBJ1-5, reads DGGITQSPKYLFRKEGQNVTLSCEQNLNHDAMYWYRQDPGQGLRLIYYSQIVNDFQKGDIAEGYSVSREKKESFPLTVTSAQKNPTAFYLCASSPQRGPSNQPQHFGDGTRLSIL.

This clonotype was seen many times. V usage is TRBV6-2 or TRBV6-3 and J usage is TRBJ2-5; D ambiguous. Deletions cut 2 bases from V and 5 bases from J, with 12 bases between. The V gene's germline CDR1 is MNHEY and CDR2 SVGEGT. CDR3 length: 14 residues. The CDR3: CASSYVGPDETQYF. The DNA of the CDR3 is TGTGCCAGCAGTTACGTTGGTCCAGATGAGACCCAGTACTTC.

CDR3 DNA: TGTGCCAGTAGCCCCGGGACAGGGTTCTCACCCCTCCACTTT. This encodes CASSPGTGFSPLHF. V gene TRBV19 combines with J gene TRBJ1-6, with 9 bases matching TRBD1. This CDR3 spans 14 amino acids. CDR1 is LNHDA, CDR2 SQIVND, per germline (reference sequence). The V and J ends lost 6 bases and 10 bases, in that order; junction bases with no gene match: 7.

The CDR3 sequence is CASSLFEGANTGELFF. CDR3 DNA sequence: TGTGCCAGCAGCTTGTTTGAGGGGGCAAACACCGGGGAGCTGTTTTTT. The chain joins TRBV5-5 to TRBJ2-2, with 7 bases matching TRBD1. CDR1 is SGHKS, CDR2 YYEKEE, per germline (reference sequence). This CDR3 contains 16 residues. V lost 1 base, J lost 2 bases, and 5 bases stayed unmatched.

A word on this clonotype: This likely comes from a read error, as the CDR3 has no conserved phenylalanine or tryptophan at its end. The genes are TRBV6-1 and TRBJ2-3; TRBD1 might be the D (6 bases). CDR3 length equals 15 residues. V dropped 6 bases and J dropped 4 bases, with 17 bases sitting between them. CDR1 is MNHNS, CDR2 SASEGT, per germline. The chain's CDR3 is CASRHIGQSADTQYS. The CDR3 coding sequence is TGTGCCAGCAGACATATCGGACAGAGCGCAGATACGCAGTATTCT.

This rearrangement joins TRBV19 to TRBJ1-1; TRBD1 agrees at 7 bases. With 5 bases clipped from V and 4 bases from J, the junction kept 4 bases outside the gene matches. The CDR3 loop spans 13 amino acids. CDR1 is LNHDA and CDR2 is SQIVND in the germline V gene (reference sequence). DNA of the CDR3: TGTGCCAGTAGTCAGACAGGGTTCACTGAAGCTTTCTTT. Translating gives CASSQTGFTEAFF.

This clonotype was picked up many times. V usage is TRBV3-1 and J usage is TRBJ2-3; tentatively, D is TRBD1 (6 bases). This CDR3 comprises 17 residues. V lost 0 bases to trimming and J lost 5 bases, with 18 bases between them. The V gene's germline CDR1 is LGHDT and CDR2 YNNKEL (reference sequence). The CDR3 loop reads CASSQDRSRAGEDTQYF. The CDR3 region has the DNA TGTGCCAGCAGCCAAGATCGGTCAAGGGCAGGGGAAGATACGCAGTATTTT.

In this sample, this clonotype turned up many times. The V gene is TRBV6-1, the J gene TRBJ1-5; D perhaps matches TRBD1 (6 bases). Trimming removed 6 bases at V and 4 bases at J, with 22 bases between. Germline V lookup: CDR1 MNHNS, CDR2 SASEGT. CDR3 length: 17 amino acids. The CDR3 DNA reads TGTGCCAGCAGGGACCGAGAACAGGGCGTTTGGAATCAGCCCCAGCATTTT. Translating it yields CASRDREQGVWNQPQHF.

The chain is built from TRBV5-6 and TRBJ1-4; no definite D call. This CDR3 contains 13 residues. The V end lost 3 bases, the J end lost 8 bases, and 11 bases lay between the germline ends. Germline values: CDR1 SGHDT, CDR2 YYEEEE. In nucleotides, the CDR3 is TGTGCCAGCAGCTCACCCCTTCGGGAAAAACTGTTTTTT. Encoded protein: CASSSPLREKLFF. Full variable domain (outside the CDR3, taken from reference TRBV5-6 and TRBJ1-4): DAGVTQSPTHLIKTRGQQVTLRCSPKSGHDTVSWYQQALGQGPQFIFQYYEEEERQRGNFPDRFSGHQFPNYSSELNVNALLLGDSALYLCASSSPLREKLFFGSGTQLSVL.

The chain is built from TRBV12-3 or TRBV12-4 and TRBJ2-2, with 7 bases fitting TRBD1. This CDR3 has 14 amino acids. V shed 6 bases and J 6 bases; nucleotides not matched to a gene: 7. The chain's CDR3 is CASSNGQESGELFF. For the CDR3, the DNA is TGTGCCAGCAGCAACGGACAGGAGTCCGGGGAGCTGTTTTTT.

Comment on this clonotype: One end of the junction does not line up with germline, which may come from a read error. The genes are TRBV15 and TRBJ2-3; D unresolved. CDR3 size: 14 residues. Germline CDR1 LNHNV, CDR2 YYDKDF (reference sequence). The CDR3 protein is CAISSEIRTDTQYF. CDR3 nucleotides: TGTGCCATCAGCAGTGAAATTAGGACAGATACGCAGTATTTT. Supplemented by reference TRBV15 and TRBJ2-3, the full variable domain reads DAMVIQNPRYQVTQFGKPVTLSCSQTLNHNVMYWYQQKSSQAPKLLFHYYDKDFNNEADTPDNFQSRRPNTSFCFLDIRSPGLGDTAMYLCAISSEIRTDTQYFGPGTRLTVL.

This clonotype was seen ten or more times. The V call is TRBV20-1, the J call TRBJ2-5; 8 bases line up with TRBD1. Per the germline V gene, CDR1 is DFQATT and CDR2 is SNEGSKA (reference sequence). Trimming removed 6 bases from V and 5 bases from J; junction bases left unmatched: 11. The CDR3 length is 14 residues. DNA for the CDR3: TGCAGTGCCGGGACCGAGACAGGGGTGGAGACCCAGTACTTC. As protein: CSAGTETGVETQYF.

This clonotype was seen a few times. The V call is TRBV7-9, the J call TRBJ2-2; D perhaps matches TRBD2 (7 bases). Germline CDR1 is SEHNR and CDR2 is FQNEAQ (reference sequence). The ends were cut back, 3 bases at V and 5 bases at J, with 16 bases in the middle. The length of the CDR3 is 16 residues. The CDR3 sequence is CASSFPSGGGTGELFF. CDR3 in DNA: TGTGCCAGCAGCTTCCCTAGCGGAGGGGGGACCGGGGAGCTGTTTTTT. The complete variable domain, with remaining parts taken from reference TRBV7-9 and TRBJ2-2, reads DTGVSQNPRHKITKRGQNVTFRCDPISEHNRLYWYRQTLGQGPEFLTYFQNEAQLEKSRLLSDRFSAERPKGSFSTLEIQRTEQGDSAMYLCASSFPSGGGTGELFFGEGSRLTVL.

Worth noting for this clonotype: A much larger clone differs from this one at a single base, so this may be a read error. V usage is TRBV29-1 and J usage is TRBJ2-2; the D gene is possibly TRBD2 (5 bases). CDR3 length equals 13 residues. V lost 6 bases and J lost 4, with 12 bases in between. The germline CDR1 and CDR2 sequences are SQVTM and ANQGSEA. CDR3 loop: CSVILEATGELFF. CDR3 nucleotide sequence: TGCAGCGTCATCCTGGAGGCCACCGGGGAGCTGTTTTTT.

The V gene is TRBV27, the J gene TRBJ2-7; possibly TRBD1 for D (6 bases). Trimming shortened V by 5 bases and J by 6 bases, and 14 bases separated the two germline ends. This CDR3 comprises 13 residues. Germline V lookup: CDR1 MNHEY, CDR2 SMNVEV (reference sequence). In DNA form, the CDR3 reads TGTGCCAGCAGTCCCCACAGGGACGCCGAGCAGTACTTC. Its translation is CASSPHRDAEQYF.

This clonotype was observed at least ten times. One end of the junction fails to match germline, which may point to a read error. The chain recombines TRBV12-3 or TRBV12-4 with TRBJ2-5; D gene uncertain. CDR3 size: 12 residues. The DNA for the CDR3 is TGTGCCAGCAGCTTAGGCCAAGAGACCCAGTACTTC. This codes for CASSLGQETQYF.

This clonotype was seen ten or more times. The chain carries TRBV4-1 and TRBJ2-7; D ambiguous. The CDR3 covers 16 residues. The germline V gene has CDR1 MGHRA and CDR2 YSYEKL. V lost 1 base and J lost 3, with 16 bases in between. The CDR3 sequence is CASSQVMTDGYYEQYF. The CDR3 DNA follows: TGCGCCAGCAGCCAAGTTATGACGGACGGGTACTACGAGCAGTACTTC.

There are many counts of this clonotype. The chain combines TRBV7-9 with TRBJ2-7; D remains unclear. This CDR3 region has 15 residues. In germline, CDR1 is SEHNR, CDR2 FQNEAQ (reference sequence). V dropped 4 bases and J dropped 4 bases, with 17 bases sitting between them. This CDR3 is CASSSAPTPAYEQYF. CDR3 bases: TGTGCCAGCAGCTCCGCCCCCACTCCTGCGTACGAGCAGTACTTC. The whole variable domain, filled in from reference TRBV7-9 and TRBJ2-7, reads DTGVSQNPRHKITKRGQNVTFRCDPISEHNRLYWYRQTLGQGPEFLTYFQNEAQLEKSRLLSDRFSAERPKGSFSTLEIQRTEQGDSAMYLCASSSAPTPAYEQYFGPGTRLTVT.

This clonotype was seen ten or more times. The chain couples TRBV6-5 to TRBJ2-7, with 7 bases aligning to TRBD1. J lost 2 bases, V lost 6 bases, and 10 bases had no gene match. CDR1 and CDR2 (germline): MNHEY, SVGAGI. CDR3 size: 15 residues. The CDR3 sequence: CASSLATGLTYEQYF. The CDR3 nucleotides read TGTGCCAGCAGCCTCGCGACAGGGTTAACCTACGAGCAGTACTTC.

This clonotype was seen many times. The V and J genes are TRBV27 and TRBJ1-1; D call uncertain. The CDR3 loop spans 13 amino acids. In germline, CDR1 is MNHEY, CDR2 SMNVEV (reference sequence). V lost 0 bases and J 5 bases, leaving 7 bases between the germline ends. CDR3 sequence reads: CASSLSVVTEAFF. As DNA, the CDR3 is TGTGCCAGCAGTTTATCGGTAGTGACTGAAGCTTTCTTT.

About this clonotype itself: A junction boundary mismatches the germline segment, possibly from a read error. CDR3 in amino acids: CAITPPEGFSYGYAF. CDR3 in DNA: TGTGCCATCACCCCTCCCGAGGGGTTTAGCTATGGCTACGCCTTC. V gene TRBV10-3 combines with J gene TRBJ1-2; the D gene is possibly TRBD1 (5 bases). Germline V gene lookup returns CDR1 ENHRY and CDR2 SYGVKD. This CDR3 is built from 15 residues.

This clonotype was seen repeatedly, ten times or more. The chain uses TRBV7-2 and TRBJ1-1; D ambiguous. V was trimmed by 5 bases and J by 4 bases, leaving 14 bases between them. CDR3 size: 14 residues. Germline CDR1 is SGHTA and CDR2 is FQGNSA. The CDR3 DNA follows: TGTGCCAGCAGCCCATGGGTCCAAGGCACTGAAGCTTTCTTT. Translated, it gives CASSPWVQGTEAFF. The whole variable domain, remainder taken from reference TRBV7-2 and TRBJ1-1, is GAGVSQSPSNKVTEKGKDVELRCDPISGHTALYWYRQSLGQGLEFLIYFQGNSAPDKSGLPSDRFSAERTGGSVSTLTIQRTQQEDSAVYLCASSPWVQGTEAFFGQGTRLTVV.

V usage is TRBV20-1 and J usage is TRBJ2-1, with TRBD2 matching 12 bases. The V gene's germline CDR1 is DFQATT and CDR2 SNEGSKA (reference sequence). V lost 0 bases, J lost 4 bases, and 4 bases stayed unmatched. CDR3 size: 16 residues. The CDR3 sequence is CSARDLAGGTYNEQFF. The CDR3 nucleotides read TGCAGTGCTAGAGACCTAGCGGGAGGGACGTACAATGAGCAGTTCTTC.

This clonotype has a count of ten or more. The rearrangement joins TRBV7-9 to TRBJ2-3; 10 positions match TRBD2. Germline trimming cut 0 bases from V and 1 base from J; bases unmatched to any gene: 4. CDR3 length: 17 residues. Germline-derived CDR1 and CDR2 are SEHNR and FQNEAQ (reference sequence). The CDR3 region is CASSLASGGTRTDTQYF. CDR3 nucleotides: TGTGCCAGCAGCTTAGCTAGCGGGGGGACCCGCACAGATACGCAGTATTTT.

This clonotype occurred many times. V is TRBV19 and J is TRBJ2-6; possible D gene TRBD2, 5 bases. The CDR3 extends over 16 amino acids. Trimming pared 3 bases from V and 4 bases from J, leaving 13 bases between. Germline CDR1 reads LNHDA; CDR2 reads SQIVND (reference sequence). The DNA for the CDR3 is TGTGCCAGTAGTATTCCCGGGGTGTCCGGGGCCAACGTCCTGACTTTC. This encodes CASSIPGVSGANVLTF.

This clonotype has a count of ten or more. The V call is TRBV27, the J call TRBJ1-1; no firm D call. This CDR3 has 14 residues. Germline CDR1 reads MNHEY; CDR2 reads SMNVEV (reference sequence). With 6 bases removed from V and 7 bases from J, the gap between germline ends came to 18 bases. CDR3 amino acids: CASRQASPALEAFF. CDR3 coding DNA: TGTGCCAGCAGACAAGCCTCCCCGGCCCTTGAAGCTTTCTTT.

The sample holds many counts of this clonotype. The chain links TRBV13 to TRBJ2-3; 8 bases are shared with TRBD2. The J segment lost 0 bases and the V segment lost 3 bases, leaving 5 bases of the junction unmatched. The germline V gene has CDR1 PRHDT and CDR2 FYEKMQ (reference sequence). The CDR3 contains 16 residues. The CDR3 DNA sequence: TGTGCCAGCAGCTTTCTGAGCGGGGGAAGCACAGATACGCAGTATTTT. It specifies CASSFLSGGSTDTQYF.

As to this clonotype: A much larger clonotype is one base distant, so this may be a read error. The J gene is TRBJ2-2, the V gene TRBV19, with TRBD1 matching over 8 bases. CDR1 LNHDA and CDR2 SQIVND come from the germline V gene (reference sequence). This CDR3 has 15 residues. The CDR3 region is CASRPDRGDTGEPFF. The CDR3 coding sequence is TGTGCCAGTAGGCCCGACAGGGGTGACACCGGGGAGCCGTTTTTT.

This clonotype was detected ten times or more. Its ends do not fully match the called genes, so a read error is possible. The chain combines TRBV3-1 with TRBJ2-7, with D possibly matching TRBD1 (5 bases). The CDR3 has 11 residues. Per germline, CDR1 LGHDT and CDR2 YNNKEL (reference sequence). CDR3 sequence reads: CASSQGDEQYF. As DNA, the CDR3 is TGCGCCAGCAGCCAAGGGGACGAGCAGTACTTC.

A note on this clonotype: A much larger clonotype is one base distant, so this may be a read error. V and J are TRBV28 and TRBJ1-5; D remains ambiguous. The length of the CDR3 is 12 residues. From germline, CDR1 is MDHEN and CDR2 SYDVKM. Between the trimmed V and J ends, which lost 5 bases and 9 bases, there was a span of 11 bases. CDR3 sequence: CASSPDQWPQHF. CDR3 nucleotides: TGTGCCAGCAGTCCTGATCAGTGGCCCCAGCATTTT.